The rows below give T cell receptor beta chains drawn from one sample of a study of identical twins. In TCRdb, the 5' RACE reads were re-called with MiXCR into one record per CDR3 protein. The profile covers 500,000 to 600,000 distinct CDR3 sequences, with 20% to 25% appearing a single time and around 0.9% taken by the ten largest. This same sample was also taken into another study, of T cells expressing NK-cell markers.

Sequencing was performed on CD4+ T cells sorted from blood. The receptors were sampled from a woman under 30 in good health. The CDR3 runs from the conserved cysteine through the conserved F or W. The order of the fields is CDR3 protein, CDR3 DNA, D gene, J gene, V gene, clone size. A D gene is named only where the DNA matches it firmly. Rows may omit the clone size; those that give it use once, few, many or a size class.

cdr3_aa: CASSADRAGVGIQYF
cdr3_nt: TGCGCCAGCAGTGCGGATAGAGCGGGGGTGGGCATTCAGTACTTC
d_call: TRBD2
j_call: TRBJ2-4
v_call: TRBV10-1
clone_size: few

cdr3_aa: CASSLVGGRYQETQYF
cdr3_nt: TGTGCCAGCAGCTTAGTCGGGGGCCGGTATCAAGAGACCCAGTACTTC
d_call: NA
j_call: TRBJ2-5
v_call: TRBV7-9
clone_size: NA

cdr3_aa: CASSKVAGGRGDEQFF
cdr3_nt: TGTGCCAGCAGTAAAGTAGCGGGAGGTAGGGGCGATGAGCAGTTCTTC
d_call: TRBD2
j_call: TRBJ2-1
v_call: TRBV25-1
clone_size: NA

cdr3_aa: CASSLVGGGGEAFF
cdr3_nt: TGTGCCAGCAGTCTGGTGGGCGGAGGGGGAGAAGCTTTCTTT
d_call: NA
j_call: TRBJ1-1
v_call: TRBV12-3/TRBV12-4
clone_size: NA

cdr3_aa: CASSPGPETGELFF
cdr3_nt: TGTGCCAGCTCCCCAGGTCCCGAGACCGGGGAGCTGTTTTTT
d_call: NA
j_call: TRBJ2-2
v_call: TRBV11-2
clone_size: NA

cdr3_aa: CASSWDRKQFF
cdr3_nt: TGTGCCAGCAGTTGGGACAGGAAGCAGTTCTTC
d_call: TRBD1
j_call: TRBJ2-1
v_call: TRBV27
clone_size: many

cdr3_aa: CTSSPHLVGELFF
cdr3_nt: TGTACCAGCAGTCCCCATCTCGTCGGGGAGCTGTTTTTT
d_call: NA
j_call: TRBJ2-2
v_call: TRBV2
clone_size: NA

cdr3_aa: CATSDSTPGSYNEQFF
cdr3_nt: TGTGCCACCAGTGATTCCACCCCCGGGTCCTACAATGAGCAGTTCTTC
d_call: NA
j_call: TRBJ2-1
v_call: TRBV24-1
clone_size: NA

cdr3_aa: CASSLGSNWGANVLTF
cdr3_nt: TGCGCCAGCAGCTTGGGGTCCAACTGGGGGGCCAACGTCCTGACTTTC
d_call: NA
j_call: TRBJ2-6
v_call: TRBV5-1
clone_size: NA

cdr3_aa: CASSITRVNSPLHF
cdr3_nt: TGTGCCAGCAGCATAACCAGAGTTAATTCACCCCTCCACTTT
d_call: NA
j_call: TRBJ1-6
v_call: TRBV6-1
clone_size: NA

cdr3_aa: CASSYSGTRTEAFF
cdr3_nt: TGTGCCAGCAGTTACTCGGGTACGAGGACTGAAGCTTTCTTT
d_call: NA
j_call: TRBJ1-1
v_call: TRBV6-5
clone_size: NA

cdr3_aa: CSAVLGAFSGNTIYF
cdr3_nt: TGCAGTGCTGTATTGGGCGCCTTCTCTGGAAACACCATATATTTT
d_call: NA
j_call: TRBJ1-3
v_call: TRBV20-1
clone_size: many

cdr3_aa: CASSLVAGRNQPQHF
cdr3_nt: TGTGCCAGCAGTTTAGTGGCAGGGCGCAATCAGCCCCAGCATTTT
d_call: NA
j_call: TRBJ1-5
v_call: TRBV12-3/TRBV12-4
clone_size: few

cdr3_aa: CASSLQGIGGGTEAFF
cdr3_nt: TGCGCCAGCAGCTTACAGGGCATCGGGGGGGGCACTGAAGCTTTCTTT
d_call: NA
j_call: TRBJ1-1
v_call: TRBV5-1
clone_size: NA

cdr3_aa: CASSYYPDRVGQPQHF
cdr3_nt: TGTGCCAGCAGCTATTATCCGGACAGGGTGGGCCAGCCCCAGCATTTT
d_call: TRBD1
j_call: TRBJ1-5
v_call: TRBV5-5
clone_size: few

cdr3_aa: CSVGAGAGGTQYF
cdr3_nt: TGCAGCGTTGGGGCCGGGGCAGGAGGGACCCAGTACTTC
d_call: NA
j_call: TRBJ2-5
v_call: TRBV29-1
clone_size: few

cdr3_aa: CASSSPSGRGSHEQYF
cdr3_nt: TGTGCCAGCAGTTCGCCTAGCGGGAGAGGAAGCCACGAGCAGTACTTC
d_call: TRBD2
j_call: TRBJ2-7
v_call: TRBV27
clone_size: NA

cdr3_aa: CASSLGQSPLGTYEQYF
cdr3_nt: TGTGCCAGCAGCCTAGGACAGTCCCCCTTAGGCACCTACGAGCAGTACTTC
d_call: NA
j_call: TRBJ2-7
v_call: TRBV6-7
clone_size: NA

cdr3_aa: CASSLGSGTTYEQYF
cdr3_nt: TGTGCCAGCAGCTTAGGTAGTGGGACAACCTACGAGCAGTACTTC
d_call: NA
j_call: TRBJ2-7
v_call: TRBV7-2
clone_size: NA